Shown below are 18 T cell receptor beta chains from a single sample sequenced in a study. TCRdb itself ran the 5' RACE reads through MiXCR, one entry per CDR3 protein. The sample yields over 50,000 distinct CDR3 sequences, 30% seen once. Sequenced: tumor-infiltrating naive CD4+ T cells sorted from the breast tumor. Subset noted: naive CD4+ T cells, CD4+CD45RA+CD25-. The receptors were sampled from a female donor with breast cancer.

V usage is TRBV4-2 and J usage is TRBJ2-1; D is unresolved. CDR1 LGHNA and CDR2 YNFKEQ come from the germline V gene. The CDR3 totals 14 residues. With 0 bases removed from V and 4 bases from J, the gap between germline ends came to 7 bases. The CDR3 DNA reads as TGTGCCAGCAGCCAAGATCCCCAGTACAATGAGCAGTTCTTC. Its translation is CASSQDPQYNEQFF.

This clonotype has just a few counts. The V and J genes are TRBV5-1 and TRBJ2-1, with D perhaps TRBD2 (6 bases). The V gene's germline CDR1 is SGHRS and CDR2 YFSETQ. The CDR3 is 15 residues long. V dropped 2 bases and J dropped 4 bases, with 13 bases sitting between them. CDR3 DNA sequence: TGCGCCAGCAGCTTTCACAGCGGGTCTTACAATGAGCAGTTCTTC. As protein: CASSFHSGSYNEQFF.

Ten or more counts support this clonotype. This chain joins TRBV29-1 and TRBJ1-1; TRBD1 matches 7 bases. There are 12 residues in the CDR3. V gave up 4 bases and J gave up 5 bases; unmatched junction bases: 4. Germline values: CDR1 SQVTM, CDR2 ANQGSEA. As DNA, the CDR3 is TGCAGCGTTGCCAGGGGGGTGACTGAAGCTTTCTTT. Its protein product is CSVARGVTEAFF.

The chain uses TRBV5-6 and TRBJ1-2, with D perhaps TRBD1 (6 bases). The CDR3 is made up of 13 amino acids. Germline lookup yields CDR1 SGHDT and CDR2 YYEEEE. Trimming took off 0 bases at V and 7 bases at J, with 10 bases between the two ends. The CDR3: CASSLGQGGGYTF. CDR3 in DNA: TGTGCCAGCAGCTTGGGGCAAGGGGGTGGCTACACCTTC.

At least ten counts were recorded for this clonotype. One end of the junction fails to match germline, which may point to a read error. The V and J genes are TRBV4-1 and TRBJ1-6; D is possibly TRBD1 (5 bases). The germline V gene has CDR1 MGHRA and CDR2 YSYEKL. This CDR3 is 15 amino acids long. CDR3 region: CASTQSGGLRSPLHF. CDR3 sequence (DNA): TGCGCCAGCACCCAAAGCGGGGGGTTGAGGTCACCCCTCCACTTT.

J is TRBJ1-6 and V is TRBV5-1, with D possibly being TRBD1 (6 bases). Trimming removed 4 bases from V and 6 bases from J, with 11 bases in between. Germline V gene data show CDR1 as SGHRS and CDR2 as YFSETQ. This CDR3 has 14 residues. This CDR3 is CASSKDRINSPLHF. Here the CDR3 DNA reads TGCGCCAGCAGCAAGGACAGAATTAATTCACCCCTCCACTTT.

The chain links TRBV5-5 to TRBJ2-5, with 10 bases identical to TRBD2. There are 16 residues in the CDR3. CDR1 is SGHKS and CDR2 is YYEKEE in the germline V gene (reference sequence). V gave up 4 bases and J gave up 2 bases; unmatched junction bases: 8. CDR3 nucleotides: TGTGCCAGCAGCCGAACCGGGACTAGCGTACAAGAGACCCAGTACTTC. It translates to CASSRTGTSVQETQYF.

The DNA of the CDR3 is TGCAGCGTTGAAGTTGGAAACACCATATATTTT. It yields the protein CSVEVGNTIYF. The rearrangement joins TRBV29-1 to TRBJ1-3; D unclear. Germline V CDR1 and CDR2: SQVTM, ANQGSEA. The V end was cut by 1 base, the J end by 3 bases, with 1 base between. The CDR3 is 11 amino acids.

This clonotype has a count of ten or more. The chain recombines TRBV20-1 with TRBJ1-1; D not resolved. Trimming removed 4 bases from V and 1 base from J, with 10 bases in between. The germline V gene encodes CDR1 DFQATT and CDR2 SNEGSKA (reference sequence). There are 13 residues in the CDR3. The CDR3 loop reads CSATLWGNTEAFF. In DNA form, the CDR3 reads TGCAGTGCTACCCTTTGGGGGAACACTGAAGCTTTCTTT.

This clonotype was observed a handful of times. CDR3 in amino acids: CASSTVLTDTQYF. The CDR3, as DNA: TGTGCCAGCAGTACGGTCTTAACAGATACGCAGTATTTT. This sequence joins TRBV6-5 and TRBJ2-3, with no clear D. The germline CDR1 and CDR2 sequences are MNHEY and SVGAGI. The CDR3 has 13 amino acids. Trimming took 5 bases from V and 3 from J, leaving 9 bases between them.

In this sample, this clonotype turned up a few times. CDR3: CAISESTGLRTEAFF. CDR3 nucleotides: TGTGCCATCAGTGAGTCGACGGGGTTGCGGACTGAAGCTTTCTTT. The chain uses TRBV10-3 and TRBJ1-1; no clear D gene. This CDR3 region has 15 residues. Trimming removed 0 bases from V and 5 bases from J, with 13 bases in between. CDR1 ENHRY and CDR2 SYGVKD come from the germline V gene.

There are a few counts of this clonotype. This chain connects TRBV7-9 to TRBJ2-2, with 7 bases lining up with TRBD2. The V and J ends lost 5 bases and 3 bases, in that order; junction bases with no gene match: 9. The V gene's germline CDR1 is SEHNR and CDR2 FQNEAQ (reference sequence). The CDR3 has 16 residues. The CDR3 DNA is TGTGCCAGCAGCCCCCGGGGAGCGGGGTACACCGGGGAGCTGTTTTTT. Translated, it gives CASSPRGAGYTGELFF. The full variable domain, in which reference TRBV7-9 and TRBJ2-2 provide the parts outside the CDR3, is DTGVSQNPRHKITKRGQNVTFRCDPISEHNRLYWYRQTLGQGPEFLTYFQNEAQLEKSRLLSDRFSAERPKGSFSTLEIQRTEQGDSAMYLCASSPRGAGYTGELFFGEGSRLTVL.

The chain carries TRBV28 and TRBJ2-5, with 12 bases fitting TRBD1. V gave up 6 bases and J gave up 7 bases; unmatched junction bases: 15. CDR1 is MDHEN and CDR2 is SYDVKM in the germline V gene. CDR3 length: 17 amino acids. The CDR3 region has the DNA TGTGCCAGCAGCCCTATTCCGGGACAGGGGGCGATCGGGACCCAGTACTTC. Residues: CASSPIPGQGAIGTQYF.

This clonotype was counted only a few times. The genes are TRBV11-2 and TRBJ2-7; D not resolved. The germline gives CDR1 SGHAT, CDR2 FQNNGV. The CDR3 covers 14 residues. V lost 5 bases, J lost 2 bases, and 13 bases lay in between. CDR3 bases: TGTGCCAGCAGCCGTGACCCCTCTACCTACGAGCAGTACTTC. It translates to CASSRDPSTYEQYF.

The chain employs TRBV4-1 and TRBJ1-3; 9 bases map to TRBD1. The CDR3 has 14 residues. CDR1 is MGHRA, CDR2 YSYEKL, per germline. V trimming: 0 bases; J trimming: 7 bases; junction bases outside the gene matches: 1. This CDR3 is CASSQEDRGNTIYF. In DNA form, the CDR3 reads TGCGCCAGCAGCCAAGAAGACAGGGGGAACACCATATATTTT.

The V call is TRBV5-1, the J call TRBJ2-5, with D possibly matching TRBD1 (5 bases). V gave up 1 base and J gave up 5 bases, with 15 bases separating them. CDR1 and CDR2 from the germline V gene are SGHRS and YFSETQ. The CDR3 spans 15 residues. CDR3: CASSLRGTMAETQYF. The CDR3 DNA is TGCGCCAGCAGCTTGAGGGGCACAATGGCTGAGACCCAGTACTTC. The variable domain in full, with the rest retrieved from reference TRBV5-1 and TRBJ2-5, is KAGVTQTPRYLIKTRGQQVTLSCSPISGHRSVSWYQQTPGQGLQFLFEYFSETQRNKGNFPGRFSGRQFSNSRSEMNVSTLELGDSALYLCASSLRGTMAETQYFGPGTRLLVL.

The rearrangement joins TRBV6-5 to TRBJ2-3; D uncertain. V was pared by 4 bases and J by 0 bases, with 8 bases between. Germline V CDR1 and CDR2: MNHEY, SVGAGI. The CDR3 runs to 14 residues. CDR3 sequence: CASSFTLSTDTQYF. In DNA, the CDR3 is TGTGCCAGCAGTTTTACTCTTAGCACAGATACGCAGTATTTT.

Turning to this clonotype: Being one base from a much bigger clone, this may be a read error. The rearrangement links TRBV5-1 to TRBJ2-2; D may be TRBD2 (5 bases). The CDR3 has 15 amino acids. The germline gives CDR1 SGHRS, CDR2 YFSETQ. The CDR3 region has the DNA TGCGCCAGCAGCTTGGATACAGAAGGCACCGGGGATCTGTTTTTT. This encodes CASSLDTEGTGDLFF.